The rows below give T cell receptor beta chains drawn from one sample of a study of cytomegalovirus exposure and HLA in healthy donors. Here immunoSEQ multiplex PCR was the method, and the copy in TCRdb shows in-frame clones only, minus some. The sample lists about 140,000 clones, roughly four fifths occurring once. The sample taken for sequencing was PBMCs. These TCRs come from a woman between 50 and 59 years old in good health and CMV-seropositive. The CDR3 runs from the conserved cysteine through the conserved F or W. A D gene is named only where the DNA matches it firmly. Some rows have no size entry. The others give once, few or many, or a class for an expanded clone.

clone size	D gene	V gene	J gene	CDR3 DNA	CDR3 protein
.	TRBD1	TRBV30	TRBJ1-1	TGTGCCTGGAGTCTCTCCCGGGACAGGCCGAACACTGAAGCTTTCTTT	CAWSLSRDRPNTEAFF
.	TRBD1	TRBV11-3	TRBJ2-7	TGTGCCAGCAGCCCAGGACAGGGGATTGGGTACGAGCAGTACTTC	CASSPGQGIGYEQYF
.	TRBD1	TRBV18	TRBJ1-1	TGTGCCAGCTCACCTCAACTAGCCCGGACAGGGAGGAACACTGAAGCTTTCTTT	CASSPQLARTGRNTEAFF
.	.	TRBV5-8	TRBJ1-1	TGTGCCAGCAGCTCTCTGGTCGTGGGGGGCACTGAAGCTTTCTTT	CASSSLVVGGTEAFF
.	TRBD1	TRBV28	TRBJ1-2	TGTGCCAGCAGTTCACAGGGGCTCGGCTACACCTTC	CASSSQGLGYTF
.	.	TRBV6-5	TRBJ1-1	TGTGCCAGCAGGCGAGCCTTGGTGACAGTGGGAGCTTTCTTT	CASRRALVTVGAFF
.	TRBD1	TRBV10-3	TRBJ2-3	TGTGCCATCACGGCGGGACAGGGGGAGGGAGATACGCAGTATTTT	CAITAGQGEGDTQYF
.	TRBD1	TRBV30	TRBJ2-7	TGTGCCTGGAGTAGGGTCCTCGGGACAGCGATTTACGAGCAGTACTTC	CAWSRVLGTAIYEQYF
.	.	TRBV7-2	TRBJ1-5	TGTGCCAGCAGCTTTGGGGGGCAGCCCCAGCATTTT	CASSFGGQPQHF
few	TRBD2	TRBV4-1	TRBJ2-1	TGCGCCAGCAGCCGACCCCCTGGACTAGCGGGGGACCAGCAGTTCTTC	CASSRPPGLAGDQQFF
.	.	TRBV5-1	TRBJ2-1	TGCGCCAGCAGCTTCCAACTAGGTGCCTCCAATGAGCAGTTCTTC	CASSFQLGASNEQFF
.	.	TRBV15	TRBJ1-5	TGTGCCACCAGCAGAGATCTAGGGGTTAGCAATCAGCCCCAGCATTTT	CATSRDLGVSNQPQHF
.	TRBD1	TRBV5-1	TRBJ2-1	TGCGCCAGCAGCTTGGAGGGACAGGGGGGGGATGAGCAGTTCTTC	CASSLEGQGGDEQFF
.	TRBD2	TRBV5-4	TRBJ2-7	TGTGCCAGCAGCCCAGCGGGACGGACCTACGAGCAGTACTTC	CASSPAGRTYEQYF
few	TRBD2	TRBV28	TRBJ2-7	TGTGCCAGCAGTCCCCCTCGGGGGGAGGGTTCCTACGAGCAGTACTTC	CASSPPRGEGSYEQYF
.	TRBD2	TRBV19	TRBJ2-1	TGTGCCACCAAACTAGCGGGAAATCCCAGTGAGCAGTTCTTC	CATKLAGNPSEQFF